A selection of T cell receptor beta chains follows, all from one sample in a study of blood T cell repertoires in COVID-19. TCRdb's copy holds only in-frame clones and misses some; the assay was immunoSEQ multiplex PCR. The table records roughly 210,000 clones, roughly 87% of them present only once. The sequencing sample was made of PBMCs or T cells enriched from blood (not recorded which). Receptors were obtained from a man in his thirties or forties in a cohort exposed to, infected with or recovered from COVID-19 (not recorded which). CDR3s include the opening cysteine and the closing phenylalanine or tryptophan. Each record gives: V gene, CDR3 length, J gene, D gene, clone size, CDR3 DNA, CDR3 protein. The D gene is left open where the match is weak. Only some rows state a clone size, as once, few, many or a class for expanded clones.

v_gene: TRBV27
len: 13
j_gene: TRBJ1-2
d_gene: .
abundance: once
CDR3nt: TGTGCCAGCAGTTTTTCCGGGTCCTATGGCTACACCTTC
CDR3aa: CASSFSGSYGYTF

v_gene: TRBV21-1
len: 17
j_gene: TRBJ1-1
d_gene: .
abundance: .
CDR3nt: TGTGCCAGCAGCAAAGGTCCTTCAGACAGGGAGAACACTGAAGCTTTCTTT
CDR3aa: CASSKGPSDRENTEAFF

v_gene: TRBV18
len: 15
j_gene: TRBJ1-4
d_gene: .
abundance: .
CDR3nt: TGTGCCAGCTCACTAGGAACAGCTAACCTTGAAAAACTGTTTTTT
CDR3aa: CASSLGTANLEKLFF

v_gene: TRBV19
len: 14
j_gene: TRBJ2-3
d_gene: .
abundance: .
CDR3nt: TGTGCCACCTCGGGCGGGGGCCACACAGATACGCAGTATTTT
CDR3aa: CATSGGGHTDTQYF

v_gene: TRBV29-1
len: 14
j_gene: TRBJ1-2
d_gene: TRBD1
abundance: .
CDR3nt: TGCAGCGCCGCGACAGGGGACAGGATGAAAGGCTACACCTTC
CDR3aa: CSAATGDRMKGYTF

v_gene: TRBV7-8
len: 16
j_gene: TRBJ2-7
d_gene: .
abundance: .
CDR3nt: TGTGCCAGCAGCTTAGCCAGTGATCGAACCCCCTACGAGCAGTACTTC
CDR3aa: CASSLASDRTPYEQYF

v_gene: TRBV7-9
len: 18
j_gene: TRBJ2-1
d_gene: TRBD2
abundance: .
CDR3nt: TGTGCCAGCAGCTCTAGGGGCCTTCTAGCGGGAGGCCTCAATGAGCAGTTCTTC
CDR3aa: CASSSRGLLAGGLNEQFF

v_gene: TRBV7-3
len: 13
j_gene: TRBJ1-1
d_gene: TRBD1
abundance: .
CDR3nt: TGTGCCAGCAGCCAACAGGGGTACACTGAAGCTTTCTTT
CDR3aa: CASSQQGYTEAFF

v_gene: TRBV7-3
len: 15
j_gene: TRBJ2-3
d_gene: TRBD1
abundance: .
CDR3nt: TGTGCCAGCAGCTTAACAGGGGGCTTAACAGATACGCAGTATTTT
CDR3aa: CASSLTGGLTDTQYF

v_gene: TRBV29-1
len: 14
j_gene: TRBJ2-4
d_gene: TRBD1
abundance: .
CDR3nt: TGCAGCGGGACAGGGGGGCCAGCCAAAAACATTCAGTACTTC
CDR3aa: CSGTGGPAKNIQYF

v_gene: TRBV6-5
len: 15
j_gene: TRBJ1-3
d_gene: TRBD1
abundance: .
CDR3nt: TGTGCCAGCAGGAGAAGCCAGGGGGCTGGAAACACCATATATTTT
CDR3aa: CASRRSQGAGNTIYF

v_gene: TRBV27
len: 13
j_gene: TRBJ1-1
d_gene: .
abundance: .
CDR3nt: TGTGCCAGCAGTTTGCGAGGAGGCACTGAAGCTTTCTTT
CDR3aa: CASSLRGGTEAFF

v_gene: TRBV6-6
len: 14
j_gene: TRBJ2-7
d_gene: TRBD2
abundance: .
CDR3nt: TGTGCCAGCATGTCAGGCGGGAGTAACGACGAGCAGTACTTC
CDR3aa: CASMSGGSNDEQYF

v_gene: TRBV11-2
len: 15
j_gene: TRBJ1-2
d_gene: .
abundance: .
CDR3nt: TGTGCCAGCAGCTTAGTGGCTGGCCCAAACTATGGCTACACCTTC
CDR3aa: CASSLVAGPNYGYTF